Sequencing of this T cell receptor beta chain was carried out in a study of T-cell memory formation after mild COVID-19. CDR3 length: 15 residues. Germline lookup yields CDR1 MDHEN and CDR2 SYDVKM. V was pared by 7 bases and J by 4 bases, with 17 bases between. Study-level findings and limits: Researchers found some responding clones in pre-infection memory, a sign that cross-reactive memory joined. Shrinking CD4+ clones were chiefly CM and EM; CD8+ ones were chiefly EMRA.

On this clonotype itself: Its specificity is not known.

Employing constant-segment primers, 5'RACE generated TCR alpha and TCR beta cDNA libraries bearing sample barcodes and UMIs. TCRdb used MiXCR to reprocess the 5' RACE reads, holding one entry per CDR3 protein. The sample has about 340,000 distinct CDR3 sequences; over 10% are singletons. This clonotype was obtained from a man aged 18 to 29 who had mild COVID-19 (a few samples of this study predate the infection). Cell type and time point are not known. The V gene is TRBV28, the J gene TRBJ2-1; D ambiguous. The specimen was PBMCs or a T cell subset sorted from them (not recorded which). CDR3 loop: CASTSEPRNYNEQFF. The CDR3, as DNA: TGTGCCAGCACCTCCGAACCACGCAATTACAATGAGCAGTTCTTC.